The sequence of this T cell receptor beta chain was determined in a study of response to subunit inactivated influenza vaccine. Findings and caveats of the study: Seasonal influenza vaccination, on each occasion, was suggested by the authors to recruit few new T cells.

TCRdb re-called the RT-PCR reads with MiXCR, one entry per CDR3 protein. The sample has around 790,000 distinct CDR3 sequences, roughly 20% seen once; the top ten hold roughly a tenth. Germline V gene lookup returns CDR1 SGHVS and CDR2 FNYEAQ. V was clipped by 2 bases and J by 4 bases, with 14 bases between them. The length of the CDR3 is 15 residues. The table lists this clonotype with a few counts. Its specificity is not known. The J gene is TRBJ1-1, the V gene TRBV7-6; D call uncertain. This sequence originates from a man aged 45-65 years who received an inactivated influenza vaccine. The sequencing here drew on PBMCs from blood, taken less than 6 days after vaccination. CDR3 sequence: CASSLRVGMSTEAFF. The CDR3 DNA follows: TGTGCCAGCAGCTTAAGGGTAGGGATGAGCACTGAAGCTTTCTTT.